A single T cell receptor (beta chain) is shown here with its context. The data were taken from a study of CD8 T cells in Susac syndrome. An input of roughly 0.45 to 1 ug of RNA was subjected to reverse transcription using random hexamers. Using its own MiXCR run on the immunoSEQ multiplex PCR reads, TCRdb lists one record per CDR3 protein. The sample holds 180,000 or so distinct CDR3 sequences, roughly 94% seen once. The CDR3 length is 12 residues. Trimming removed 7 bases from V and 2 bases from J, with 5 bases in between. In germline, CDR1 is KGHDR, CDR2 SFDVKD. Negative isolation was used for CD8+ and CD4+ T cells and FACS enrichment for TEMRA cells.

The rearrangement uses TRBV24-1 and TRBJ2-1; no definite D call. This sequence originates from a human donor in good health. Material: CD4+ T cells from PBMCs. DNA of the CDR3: TGTGCCACCAGCGCGACCTACAATGAGCAGTTCTTC. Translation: CATSATYNEQFF.